Each of the 3 T cell receptor beta chains below was sequenced from the same sample in a study of T cells in Graves' hyperthyroidism and ophthalmopathy. TCR beta CDR3 region amplification was performed from RNA transcripts. The study used the HTBI primer set for a first-round RT-PCR of the TCR CDR3. TCRdb re-called the multiplex PCR reads through MiXCR, storing one row per CDR3 protein. Of hundreds of thousands of distinct CDR3 sequences listed, 38% were seen once; the top ten hold 7% to 10%. Sample: blood. These receptors were collected from a man in his late teens or twenties with Graves' hyperthyroidism.

The CDR3 spells CSARSSRTLVPLSGELFF. CDR3 nucleotides: TGCAGTGCTAGGTCCTCCCGGACCCTCGTACCCCTTTCCGGGGAGCTGTTTTTT. This rearrangement joins TRBV20-1 to TRBJ2-2, with D uncertain. CDR1 and CDR2 from the germline V gene are DFQATT and SNEGSKA (reference sequence). The CDR3 covers 18 residues. V was trimmed by 3 bases and J by 6 bases, leaving 26 bases between them.

Turning to this clonotype: A single base separates this from a much larger clone, so it may be a read error. The genes are TRBV7-2 and TRBJ1-3; D remains unclear. Looked up from germline, CDR1 is SGHTA and CDR2 is FQGNSA. The CDR3 consists of 13 residues. The chain's CDR3 is CANSSQVRNTIYF. The CDR3 DNA sequence: TGTGCCAACAGCTCTCAAGTGAGAAACACCATATATTTT.

This clonotype was picked up many times. This chain connects TRBV19 to TRBJ1-1; D remains unclear. This CDR3 has 13 amino acids. CDR1 is LNHDA and CDR2 is SQIVND in the germline V gene (reference sequence). V dropped 1 base and J dropped 0 bases, with 3 bases sitting between them. CDR3 DNA sequence: TGTGCCAGTAGTATAGTCCTGAACACTGAAGCTTTCTTT. This sequence encodes CASSIVLNTEAFF.